A single sample gave rise to the 22 T cell receptor beta chains below, sequenced in a study of T cell clonality in common variable immunodeficiency. For these TCRs, the target antigens are not known. Regarding the study as a whole: Fewer deletions and N-nucleotide insertions were reportedly seen in common variable immunodeficiency TCR beta sequences.

Produced via immunoSEQ multiplex PCR; TCRdb's table is partial and in-frame only. This sample comprises approximately 38,000 clones, none seen once only. Sequences were obtained from peripheral blood mononuclear cells. These receptors originate from a human donor with common variable immunodeficiency.

This clone was found many times. The read gets to within 3 residues of the CDR3 end, and the germline J gene fills in the rest. V and J are TRBV20-1 and TRBJ1-5, with D perhaps matching TRBD1 (5 bases). This CDR3 has 13 amino acids. Germline V lookup: CDR1 DFQATT, CDR2 SNEGSKA (reference sequence). V was shortened by 0 bases and J by 2 bases, with 5 bases between the two germline ends. The CDR3 loop reads CSARETGNQPQHF. The DNA read from the CDR3 is TGCAGTGCTAGAGAGACAGGCAATCAGCCC.

The sample holds many counts of this clone. The read falls 3 residues short of the CDR3 end, and the missing part is taken from the germline J gene. The chain joins TRBV2 to TRBJ2-1, with 10 bases fitting TRBD1. V lost 5 bases to trimming and J lost 0 bases; unmatched junction nucleotides: 1. Germline CDR1 reads SNHLY; CDR2 reads FYNNEI. The CDR3 is 15 amino acids. The sequenced CDR3 bases are TGTGCCAGCAGTCGGGACAGGGGCTCCTACAATGAG. Translating it yields CASSRDRGSYNE. The CDR3 in full is CASSRDRGSYNEQFF.

This clone appeared a few times. The DNA ends 3 residues before the CDR3 does, and the rest of the CDR3 is filled in from the germline J gene. The chain joins TRBV7-6 to TRBJ2-7; 8 bases are a match to TRBD1. Germline CDR1 and CDR2: SGHVS and FNYEAQ. V lost 2 bases, J lost 2 bases, and 5 bases stayed unmatched. The CDR3 has 15 amino acids. The CDR3 bases that were read are TGTGCCAGCAGCTTAAGCCAGGGGGCCGCCTACGAG. Protein: CASSLSQGAAYE. The entire CDR3 protein is CASSLSQGAAYEQYF.

This clone showed up just a few times. The sequenced fragment ends 3 residues before the CDR3 boundary, so the rest is inferred from the germline J gene. The rearrangement joins TRBV13 to TRBJ2-3; 13 bases are a match to TRBD2. The ends lost 5 bases at V and 2 bases at J; junction bases unmatched: 10. Per germline, CDR1 PRHDT and CDR2 FYEKMQ (reference sequence). The CDR3 is 18 residues long. The sequenced CDR3 bases are TGTGCCAGCAGCCCGACTAGCGGGGGGAACCTCCCCACAGATACG. It specifies CASSPTSGGNLPTDT. The entire CDR3 protein is CASSPTSGGNLPTDTQYF.

This clone appeared many times. Read data end 3 residues before the CDR3 end; the end is taken from the germline J gene. V is TRBV5-4 and J is TRBJ1-4; D might be TRBD1 (5 bases). CDR1 SGHNT and CDR2 YYREEE come from the germline V gene (reference sequence). This CDR3 spans 15 amino acids. Between the trimmed V and J ends, which lost 0 bases and 4 bases, there was a span of 10 bases. The CDR3 sequence: CASSLDGRGNEKLFF. The covered CDR3 bases are TGTGCCAGCAGCTTGGATGGGAGGGGTAATGAAAAA.

Remarks on this clone: The CDR3 is cut off 3 residues early in the read; its end comes from the germline J gene. The chain has TRBV5-1 and TRBJ2-3, with 9 bases fitting TRBD2. From germline, CDR1 is SGHRS and CDR2 YFSETQ. This CDR3 spans 15 amino acids. With V trimmed by 5 bases and J by 0 bases, 4 bases remained unmatched. CDR3 bases read: TGCGCCAGCAGTAGCGGGGGCCCTAGCACAGATACG. Protein sequence: CASSSGGPSTDT. The full-length CDR3 reads as CASSSGGPSTDTQYF.

This clone was detected a few times. The CDR3 end lies 3 residues beyond the end of the read and is filled in from the germline J gene. This chain links TRBV30 with TRBJ1-1, with TRBD1 identical over 7 bases. V trimming: 2 bases; J trimming: 4 bases; junction bases outside the gene matches: 10. CDR1 is GTSNPN and CDR2 is SVGIG in the germline V gene (reference sequence). CDR3 length: 15 residues. The sequenced part of the CDR3 DNA is TGTGCCTGGAGTTACAGGGGACAAGGGGTCACTGAA. Translated: CAWSYRGQGVTE. The CDR3 as a whole reads CAWSYRGQGVTEAFF.

On this clone: The read terminates 3 residues ahead of where the CDR3 ends, so the germline J gene completes it. The chain joins TRBV7-8 to TRBJ1-4; D might be TRBD1 (5 bases). The V end lost 7 bases, the J end lost 2 bases, and 11 bases lay between the germline ends. The CDR3 contains 14 residues. In germline, CDR1 is SGHVS, CDR2 FQNEAQ. CDR3 in amino acids: CASTGLGTNEKLFF. Partial CDR3 DNA: TGTGCCAGCACAGGGCTTGGGACTAATGAAAAA.

This clone appeared many times. The CDR3 end falls 3 residues outside the read, so it is completed with the germline J gene. The chain joins TRBV5-5 to TRBJ2-5; D unresolved. Germline CDR1 and CDR2: SGHKS and YYEKEE (reference sequence). V was clipped by 0 bases and J by 3 bases, with 12 bases between them. This CDR3 has 15 residues. CDR3 DNA, as far as it was read: TGTGCCAGCAGCTTGGGGGCGAGGTTCGAAGAGACC. Translated, it gives CASSLGARFEET. The CDR3 reads in full as CASSLGARFEETQYF.

On this clone: The read comes to an end 3 residues before the CDR3 does, leaving the germline J gene to fill in the end. The V and J genes are TRBV6-2 or TRBV6-3 and TRBJ1-5, with TRBD1 identical over 8 bases. In germline, CDR1 is MNHEY, CDR2 SVGEGT. The CDR3 has 15 residues. The ends lost 6 bases at V and 0 bases at J; junction bases unmatched: 4. The CDR3 reads CASRAGGNSNQPQHF. CDR3 DNA, as far as it was read: TGTGCCAGCAGGGCAGGGGGCAATAGCAATCAGCCC.

There are many counts of this clone. The read ends 3 residues early relative to the CDR3; the germline J gene fills the gap. This chain connects TRBV29-1 to TRBJ2-3, with 8 nucleotides matching TRBD2. CDR1 is SQVTM and CDR2 is ANQGSEA in the germline V gene. The CDR3 length is 16 residues. The V segment lost 2 bases and the J segment 3 bases; nucleotides outside the gene matches: 10. The CDR3 loop is CSVERVAGRKTDTQYF. Partial CDR3 DNA: TGCAGCGTTGAAAGGGTAGCGGGAAGAAAGACAGATACG.

This clone was counted between two and nine times. From the germline J gene comes the end of the CDR3, since the read stops 3 residues before it. J is TRBJ1-3 and V is TRBV11-1; possible D gene TRBD1, 6 bases. The CDR3 consists of 15 residues. In germline, CDR1 is SGHAT, CDR2 FQDESV (reference sequence). Between the trimmed V and J ends, which lost 4 bases and 4 bases, there was a span of 14 bases. CDR3 amino acids: CASSSIRGYGNTIYF. Partial CDR3 DNA: TGTGCCAGCAGCTCAATCAGGGGATACGGAAACACC.

This clone has a handful of counts. The read terminates 3 residues ahead of where the CDR3 ends, so the germline J gene completes it. The chain joins TRBV5-1 to TRBJ2-2, with no clear D. CDR3 length: 16 amino acids. V was cut by 0 bases and J by 6 bases, with 15 bases left in between. From germline, CDR1 is SGHRS and CDR2 YFSETQ. CDR3 DNA (partial): TGCGCCAGCAGCTTGGCCGGATCACAGTTCTCCGGGGAG. Residues: CASSLAGSQFSGE. In full, the CDR3 reads CASSLAGSQFSGELFF.

In its sample, this clone was seen many times. The CDR3 end is not reached by the read, which stops 3 residues before it; the germline J gene fills it in. This sequence joins TRBV5-1 and TRBJ1-1; D is uncertain. V dropped 1 base and J dropped 3 bases, with 4 bases sitting between them. Per germline, CDR1 SGHRS and CDR2 YFSETQ. CDR3 size: 12 residues. The sequenced part of the CDR3 DNA is TGCGCCAGCAGCTTGATAGACACTGAA. Translation: CASSLIDTE. The complete CDR3 reads CASSLIDTEAFF. The whole variable domain, remainder taken from reference TRBV5-1 and TRBJ1-1, is KAGVTQTPRYLIKTRGQQVTLSCSPISGHRSVSWYQQTPGQGLQFLFEYFSETQRNKGNFPGRFSGRQFSNSRSEMNVSTLELGDSALYLCASSLIDTEAFFGQGTRLTVV.

This clone appeared many times. The CDR3 end falls 3 residues outside the read, so it is completed with the germline J gene. The chain combines TRBV20-1 with TRBJ2-2; 8 bases line up with TRBD1. The CDR3 consists of 17 residues. CDR1 DFQATT and CDR2 SNEGSKA come from the germline V gene (reference sequence). Trimming at V came to 0 bases and at J to 5 bases, leaving 11 bases not matched to a gene. CDR3 sequence reads: CSARDPGIRGRTGELFF. CDR3 DNA, as far as it was read: TGCAGTGCTAGAGATCCAGGAATCAGGGGGCGGACCGGGGAG.

Of note for this clone: The sequenced fragment ends 3 residues before the CDR3 boundary, so the rest is inferred from the germline J gene. This sequence joins TRBV7-2 and TRBJ1-1; 9 bases match TRBD1. Unmatched junction bases numbered 6, after V lost 5 bases and J lost 2 bases. Germline V gene sequence: CDR1 SGHTA, CDR2 FQGNSA. CDR3 length: 15 amino acids. The sequenced CDR3 bases are TGTGCCAGCAGCGGACACAGGGGGCTCAACACTGAA. Encoded protein: CASSGHRGLNTE. The full CDR3 is CASSGHRGLNTEAFF.

Ten or more counts support this clone. The sequence runs out 3 residues before the end of the CDR3; the remainder is reconstructed from the germline J gene. J is TRBJ1-2 and V is TRBV7-2; 7 bases map to TRBD1. Germline V gene lookup returns CDR1 SGHTA and CDR2 FQGNSA. The CDR3 covers 14 residues. The part of the CDR3 DNA that was read is TGTGCCAGCTTACAGGGGCCACGTTCGGAAGGC. Protein: CASLQGPRSEG. The whole CDR3 reads CASLQGPRSEGYTF.

This clone was recorded at least ten times. The read terminates 3 residues ahead of where the CDR3 ends, so the germline J gene completes it. The chain joins TRBV18 to TRBJ2-7, with 10 positions matching TRBD1. Germline lookup yields CDR1 KGHSH and CDR2 LQKENI. After removal of 4 bases from V and 5 bases from J, the junction contained 5 bases not matched to a gene. The CDR3 has 14 amino acids. The CDR3 loop is CASSLDRGQDEQYF. Incomplete CDR3 DNA: TGTGCCAGCTCACTCGACAGGGGGCAAGACGAG.

A few counts support this clone. The read terminates 3 residues before the CDR3 end, so the remaining end is supplied by the germline J gene. This rearrangement joins TRBV19 to TRBJ2-1; TRBD1 agrees at 9 bases. The CDR3 is 16 residues long. With V trimmed by 3 bases and J by 2 bases, 5 bases remained unmatched. Germline V gene sequence: CDR1 LNHDA, CDR2 SQIVND (reference sequence). The CDR3 here is CASSMGQGYPYNEQFF. The CDR3 bases that were read are TGTGCCAGTAGTATGGGACAGGGATATCCCTACAATGAG.

This clone was observed many times. The read terminates 3 residues before the CDR3 end, so the remaining end is supplied by the germline J gene. The chain combines TRBV19 with TRBJ1-6; 8 bases match TRBD1. Germline values: CDR1 LNHDA, CDR2 SQIVND (reference sequence). The CDR3 totals 15 residues. J lost 7 bases, V lost 3 bases, and 5 bases had no gene match. CDR3 protein: CASSITRGRNSPLHF. CDR3 bases read: TGTGCCAGTAGTATTACCAGGGGGCGGAATTCACCC.

For this clone: The observed sequence ends 3 residues before the CDR3 terminus, with the missing tail filled in from the germline J gene. This chain links TRBV2 with TRBJ2-7; perhaps TRBD2 as D (5 bases). Trimming cost V 5 bases and J 0 bases, with 17 bases left between them. The CDR3 consists of 16 residues. Germline V gene sequence: CDR1 SNHLY, CDR2 FYNNEI. CDR3 amino acids: CASSQLLDSSSYEQYF. The DNA read from the CDR3 is TGTGCCAGCAGTCAGCTATTGGACTCCAGCTCCTACGAG.

This clone has at least ten counts. From the germline J gene comes the end of the CDR3, since the read stops 3 residues before it. J is TRBJ1-1 and V is TRBV18; maybe TRBD1 (5 bases). CDR3 size: 15 residues. V lost 4 bases, J lost 7 bases, and 19 bases lay in between. The germline gives CDR1 KGHSH, CDR2 LQKENI. CDR3 bases read: TGTGCCAGCTCACTGAAGCCCCGAAGGGGTGTTGAA. This codes for CASSLKPRRGVE. The whole CDR3 region reads CASSLKPRRGVEAFF.